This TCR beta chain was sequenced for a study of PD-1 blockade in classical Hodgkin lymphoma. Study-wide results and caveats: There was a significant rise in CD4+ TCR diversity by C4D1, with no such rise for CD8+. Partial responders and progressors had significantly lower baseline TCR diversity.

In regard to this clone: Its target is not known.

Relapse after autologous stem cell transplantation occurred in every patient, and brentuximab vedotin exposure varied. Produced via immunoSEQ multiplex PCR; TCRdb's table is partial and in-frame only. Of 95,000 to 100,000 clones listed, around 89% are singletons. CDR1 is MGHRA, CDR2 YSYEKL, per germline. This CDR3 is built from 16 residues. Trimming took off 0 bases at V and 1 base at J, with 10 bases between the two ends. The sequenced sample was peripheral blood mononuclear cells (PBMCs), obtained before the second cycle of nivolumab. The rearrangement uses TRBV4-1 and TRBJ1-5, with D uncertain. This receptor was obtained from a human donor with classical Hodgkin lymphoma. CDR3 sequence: CASSQESHWSNQPQHF. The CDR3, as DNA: TGCGCCAGCAGCCAAGAAAGTCACTGGAGCAATCAGCCCCAGCATTTT.